These 17 T cell receptor beta chains originate from one sample sequenced in a study of cytotoxic CD8 clonotypes in ibrutinib-treated CLL. Sequencing was performed with immunoSEQ multiplex PCR; in TCRdb, only in-frame clones are kept and a portion is missing. The data hold some 80,000 clones, with roughly 77% observed a single time. Specimen: PBMCs, collected after 12 months of ibrutinib treatment. These receptors originate from a human donor with chronic lymphocytic leukemia.

This clone was counted at least ten times. The rearrangement joins TRBV21-1 to TRBJ2-7. TRBV21-1 is a listed pseudogene. The CDR3 extends over 16 amino acids. CDR3 residues: CASTSSGWRRPREQYF. CDR3 coding DNA: TGTGCCAGCACCTCCTCAGGATGGCGGCGGCCACGAGAGCAGTACTTC.

This clone has just one count. This chain connects TRBV5-1 to TRBJ2-1, with D possibly matching TRBD2 (6 bases). The germline V gene has CDR1 SGHRS and CDR2 YFSETQ. This CDR3 is built from 14 residues. Trimming removed 6 bases from V and 5 bases from J, with 15 bases in between. CDR3 protein: CASTPGLDDNEQFF. CDR3 DNA: TGCGCCAGCACTCCGGGACTGGACGACAATGAGCAGTTCTTC. The full variable domain, with the rest looked up from reference TRBV5-1 and TRBJ2-1, is KAGVTQTPRYLIKTRGQQVTLSCSPISGHRSVSWYQQTPGQGLQFLFEYFSETQRNKGNFPGRFSGRQFSNSRSEMNVSTLELGDSALYLCASTPGLDDNEQFFGPGTRLTVL.

This clone was picked up a small number of times. The CDR3: CASSPGTSYGYTF. The CDR3 nucleotides read TGTGCCAGCAGCCCGGGGACCTCCTATGGCTACACCTTC. This sequence joins TRBV14 and TRBJ1-2; possibly TRBD1 for D (5 bases). V was cut by 4 bases and J by 4 bases, with 10 bases left in between. Per germline, CDR1 SGHDN and CDR2 FVKESK. The CDR3 loop spans 13 amino acids.

V gene TRBV18 combines with J gene TRBJ2-1, with TRBD2 matching over 14 bases. Germline-derived CDR1 and CDR2 are KGHSH and LQKENI. The CDR3 runs 16 residues. Losses at the gene ends were 4 bases for V and 10 bases for J; bases not matched to a gene: 9. The DNA of the CDR3 is TGTGCCAGCTCACTAAGACTAGCGGGGGGGCTGCGGGAGCAGTTCTTC. Amino acid sequence: CASSLRLAGGLREQFF.

The CDR3 DNA reads as TGTGCCAGCAGTTTATACACCACGGCTGACGGAAACACCATATATTTT. This codes for CASSLYTTADGNTIYF. The chain couples TRBV5-8 to TRBJ1-3; D not resolved. Germline loops: CDR1 SGHTS, CDR2 YDEGEE. CDR3 length: 16 residues. V was shortened by 5 bases and J by 4 bases, with 19 bases between the two germline ends.

This clone came up many times. The genes are TRBV7-2 and TRBJ1-5; the D is unclear. V shed 2 bases and J shed 6 bases, with 17 bases lying between them. The CDR3 sequence is 16 residues long. Germline V gives CDR1 SGHTA, CDR2 FQGNSA. CDR3 nucleotides: TGTGCCAGCAGCTTACGGTCCGACGGAAGTAGTCAGCCCCAGCATTTT. It is translated as CASSLRSDGSSQPQHF.

The rearrangement joins TRBV11-1 to TRBJ2-7; TRBD1 aligns across 9 bases. Trimming removed 5 bases from V and 2 bases from J; junction bases left unmatched: 7. Germline V gene sequence: CDR1 SGHAT, CDR2 FQDESV (reference sequence). The CDR3 totals 15 residues. CDR3 protein: CASSPGTGMAYEQYF. CDR3 coding DNA: TGTGCCAGCAGCCCGGGGACAGGGATGGCCTACGAGCAGTACTTC. Based on the CDR3 plus reference TRBV11-1 and TRBJ2-7, the full variable domain is EAEVAQSPRYKITEKSQAVAFWCDPISGHATLYWYRQILGQGPELLVQFQDESVVDDSQLPKDRFSAERLKGVDSTLKIQPAELGDSAMYLCASSPGTGMAYEQYFGPGTRLTVT.

CDR3 DNA: TGTGCCAGCAGTGGAGGGCCCAAAGATACGCAGTATTTT. This codes for CASSGGPKDTQYF. V is TRBV27 and J is TRBJ2-3; possible D gene TRBD2, 6 bases. Germline assignment: CDR1 MNHEY and CDR2 SMNVEV (reference sequence). The CDR3 length is 13 residues. Trimming pared 5 bases from V and 5 bases from J, leaving 11 bases between.

This chain's CDR3 is CASSPVPAGGELFF. DNA of the CDR3: TGTGCCAGCAGCCCGGTCCCGGCGGGCGGGGAGCTGTTTTTT. This rearrangement joins TRBV4-2 to TRBJ2-2; D is perhaps TRBD2 (5 bases). Trimming removed 4 bases at V and 7 bases at J, with 13 bases between. Germline V gives CDR1 LGHNA, CDR2 YNFKEQ. The CDR3 contains 14 residues.

A few counts support this clone. The chain carries TRBV7-9 and TRBJ1-1; D is perhaps TRBD1 (5 bases). The CDR3 spans 15 residues. Per the germline V gene, CDR1 is SEHNR and CDR2 is FQNEAQ (reference sequence). V was trimmed by 5 bases and J by 4 bases, leaving 17 bases between them. The CDR3 protein is CASSPAGWGSTEAFF. CDR3 DNA sequence: TGTGCCAGCAGCCCGGCCGGATGGGGGAGCACTGAAGCTTTCTTT.

The chain combines TRBV23-1 with TRBJ2-5; maybe TRBD2 (6 bases). TRBV23-1 is an open reading frame whose function is uncertain. The CDR3 sequence is 14 residues long. Trimming shortened V by 3 bases and J by 1 base, and 9 bases separated the two germline ends. The CDR3 DNA reads as TGCGCCAGCAGTCAGGGGGGACCCCAAGAGACCCAGTACTTC. Encoded protein: CASSQGGPQETQYF.

The chain combines TRBV19 with TRBJ2-1; 7 positions match TRBD2. Trimming at V came to 6 bases and at J to 0 bases, leaving 2 bases not matched to a gene. The CDR3 extends over 14 amino acids. Germline V gene sequence: CDR1 LNHDA, CDR2 SQIVND (reference sequence). For the CDR3, the DNA is TGTGCCAGTAGGGGGGGGAGCTCCTACAATGAGCAGTTCTTC. As protein: CASRGGSSYNEQFF.

The V call is TRBV28, the J call TRBJ2-7; weak D call: TRBD2 (7 bases). Germline assignment: CDR1 MDHEN and CDR2 SYDVKM. Trimming removed 6 bases at V and 2 bases at J, with 17 bases between. This CDR3 contains 15 residues. The CDR3: CASSPPRGPPYEQYF. CDR3 DNA sequence: TGTGCCAGCAGCCCCCCGCGGGGGCCACCCTACGAGCAGTACTTC.

This clone appeared a single time. The J gene is TRBJ2-5, the V gene TRBV29-1; 10 nucleotides line up with TRBD1. Germline trimming cut 7 bases from V and 5 bases from J; bases unmatched to any gene: 7. Germline V gene sequence: CDR1 SQVTM, CDR2 ANQGSEA. The CDR3 spans 13 residues. The CDR3 sequence: CSAGTGAWETQYF. Here the CDR3 DNA reads TGCAGCGCCGGGACAGGGGCTTGGGAGACCCAGTACTTC.

The rearrangement links TRBV5-1 to TRBJ2-3; 9 bases align to TRBD1. Looked up from germline, CDR1 is SGHRS and CDR2 is YFSETQ. CDR3 length: 16 amino acids. After removal of 4 bases from V and 2 bases from J, the junction contained 8 bases not matched to a gene. The CDR3 loop reads CASSPWGQGSTDTQYF. DNA of the CDR3: TGCGCCAGCAGCCCATGGGGACAGGGCTCCACAGATACGCAGTATTTT.

The gene calls are TRBV5-1 and TRBJ2-7, with D possibly being TRBD1 (6 bases). Germline loops: CDR1 SGHRS, CDR2 YFSETQ. V was shortened by 4 bases and J by 7 bases, with 12 bases between the two germline ends. The length of the CDR3 is 12 residues. This CDR3 is CASSPGQREQYF. As DNA, the CDR3 is TGCGCCAGCAGCCCAGGACAGAGGGAGCAGTACTTC.

The rearrangement uses TRBV5-6 and TRBJ2-7; 9 bases agree with TRBD1. The CDR3 sequence is 14 residues long. Per germline, CDR1 SGHDT and CDR2 YYEEEE. The trim removed 0 bases at V and 3 bases at J, leaving 1 base unmatched. Here the CDR3 reads CASSLGGQGYEQYF. CDR3 bases: TGTGCCAGCAGCTTGGGGGGACAGGGCTACGAGCAGTACTTC.